These T cell receptor beta chains were read from a single sample in a study of early T cells in non-severe SARS-CoV-2 infection. TCRdb re-derived calls from the 5' RACE reads in MiXCR, one entry per CDR3 protein. The sample gives roughly 66,000 distinct CDR3 sequences, approximately 8.3% of which show up once; about 3.5% is in the top ten. The sequenced material came from whole blood. These receptors were obtained from an adult who was a healthcare worker with PCR-confirmed SARS-CoV-2 infection or an uninfected control (not recorded which). Both conserved end residues are part of each CDR3. The order of the fields is J gene, V gene, D gene, clone size, CDR3 DNA, CDR3 protein. D genes are given only for firm matches. Clone sizes are given selectively: once, few, many, or a class where the clone is expanded.

J gene: TRBJ2-2
V gene: TRBV2
D gene: -
clone size: few
CDR3 DNA: TGTGCCAGCAGTGAAGCAATGGGGGAGCTGTTTTTT
CDR3 protein: CASSEAMGELFF

J gene: TRBJ2-2
V gene: TRBV5-1
D gene: -
clone size: -
CDR3 DNA: TGCGCCAGCAGCCCAGCAGGGGGAGGAAACACCGGGGAGCTGTTTTTT
CDR3 protein: CASSPAGGGNTGELFF

J gene: TRBJ1-6
V gene: TRBV20-1
D gene: -
clone size: -
CDR3 DNA: TGCAGTGCTAGAGATCTCATCGATAATTCACCCCTCCACTTT
CDR3 protein: CSARDLIDNSPLHF

J gene: TRBJ2-2
V gene: TRBV30
D gene: TRBD2
clone size: few
CDR3 DNA: TGTGCCTGGAAAAGACTAGCGCTAACCGGGGAGCTGTTTTTT
CDR3 protein: CAWKRLALTGELFF

J gene: TRBJ2-1
V gene: TRBV5-1
D gene: TRBD2
clone size: few
CDR3 DNA: TGCGCCAGCAGCTTTTACGGGACTAGCGGGGGCTCCTACAATGAGCAGTTCTTC
CDR3 protein: CASSFYGTSGGSYNEQFF

J gene: TRBJ2-2
V gene: TRBV15
D gene: -
clone size: many
CDR3 DNA: TGTGCCACCAGTTGGCAGGGCGACGGGGAGCTGTTTTTT
CDR3 protein: CATSWQGDGELFF

J gene: TRBJ2-5
V gene: TRBV15
D gene: -
clone size: many
CDR3 DNA: TGTGCCACCGAGGCCCCAAGAGGCAGGGGAAAGACCCAGTACTTC
CDR3 protein: CATEAPRGRGKTQYF

J gene: TRBJ2-3
V gene: TRBV6-6
D gene: TRBD2
clone size: few
CDR3 DNA: TGTGCCAGCAGTTACGCGAACCCTAGCGGGGGTTGGGCAGATACGCAGTATTTT
CDR3 protein: CASSYANPSGGWADTQYF

J gene: TRBJ1-4
V gene: TRBV28
D gene: -
clone size: few
CDR3 DNA: TGTGCCAGCAGCGATCTAGGGGCAACTAATGAAAAACTGTTTTTT
CDR3 protein: CASSDLGATNEKLFF

J gene: TRBJ1-1
V gene: TRBV3-1
D gene: -
clone size: -
CDR3 DNA: TGTGCCAGCAGCCCAAACAGGGTTGGGACTGAAGCTTTCTTT
CDR3 protein: CASSPNRVGTEAFF

J gene: TRBJ2-3
V gene: TRBV20-1
D gene: TRBD2
clone size: many
CDR3 DNA: TGCAGTGCTACAAGGGGACTAGCGGGAGGGGGTACAGATACGCAGTATTTT
CDR3 protein: CSATRGLAGGGTDTQYF

J gene: TRBJ2-1
V gene: TRBV7-3
D gene: TRBD1
clone size: many
CDR3 DNA: TGTGCCAGCAGGACCACCGGGACAGATTACAATGAGCAGTTCTTC
CDR3 protein: CASRTTGTDYNEQFF

J gene: TRBJ2-7
V gene: TRBV7-8
D gene: -
clone size: -
CDR3 DNA: TGTGCCAGCAGCTTAGCGATTGGGCCGACCTACGAGCAGTACTTC
CDR3 protein: CASSLAIGPTYEQYF

J gene: TRBJ1-2
V gene: TRBV20-1
D gene: -
clone size: -
CDR3 DNA: TGCAGTGCTAACGCCGTGAGCTATGGCTACACCTTC
CDR3 protein: CSANAVSYGYTF

J gene: TRBJ2-3
V gene: TRBV4-3
D gene: TRBD2
clone size: many
CDR3 DNA: TGCGCCAGCAGCCAAGAAGGTAGCGGGCCCACAGATACGCAGTATTTT
CDR3 protein: CASSQEGSGPTDTQYF

J gene: TRBJ2-2
V gene: TRBV29-1
D gene: -
clone size: -
CDR3 DNA: TGCAGCGCGGGTACCTTGCGTGGCACCGGGGAGCTGTTTTTT
CDR3 protein: CSAGTLRGTGELFF

J gene: TRBJ1-6
V gene: TRBV9
D gene: -
clone size: many
CDR3 DNA: TGTGCCAGCAGCGTAGTCCCAGGACAGAATTCACCCCTCCACTTT
CDR3 protein: CASSVVPGQNSPLHF

J gene: TRBJ2-2
V gene: TRBV19
D gene: -
clone size: few
CDR3 DNA: TGTGCCAGTAGCCCCAACTCCGACAGATACACCGGGGAGCTGTTTTTT
CDR3 protein: CASSPNSDRYTGELFF

J gene: TRBJ2-6
V gene: TRBV7-8
D gene: -
clone size: -
CDR3 DNA: TGTGCCAGCAGCTTAGTGCTTAGTACGCACGCTGGGGCCAACGTCCTGACTTTC
CDR3 protein: CASSLVLSTHAGANVLTF

J gene: TRBJ1-6
V gene: TRBV27
D gene: -
clone size: few
CDR3 DNA: TGTGCCAGCAGCCAGGGGTCCTATAATTCACCCCTCCACTTT
CDR3 protein: CASSQGSYNSPLHF

J gene: TRBJ2-3
V gene: TRBV12-3/TRBV12-4
D gene: -
clone size: many
CDR3 DNA: TGTGCCAGCAGTTTCCCCGGCGGGGAGGCAGATACGCAGTATTTT
CDR3 protein: CASSFPGGEADTQYF

J gene: TRBJ2-7
V gene: TRBV7-2
D gene: -
clone size: few
CDR3 DNA: TGTGCCAGCAGCCCCCAGGACCGGACCTACGAGCAGTACTTC
CDR3 protein: CASSPQDRTYEQYF

J gene: TRBJ2-3
V gene: TRBV18
D gene: TRBD2
clone size: -
CDR3 DNA: TGTGCCAGCTCACGCAGACTAGCGGGAGACCCAGATACGCAGTATTTT
CDR3 protein: CASSRRLAGDPDTQYF

J gene: TRBJ2-3
V gene: TRBV6-1
D gene: TRBD2
clone size: few
CDR3 DNA: TGTGCCAGCAGAGGGACTAGCGGGGTGAGGGGTCACGACGATACGCAGTATTTT
CDR3 protein: CASRGTSGVRGHDDTQYF

J gene: TRBJ2-3
V gene: TRBV5-1
D gene: TRBD2
clone size: few
CDR3 DNA: TGCGCCAGCAGCTTGGATAGGCGGGGGAGAGATACGCAGTATTTT
CDR3 protein: CASSLDRRGRDTQYF

J gene: TRBJ2-1
V gene: TRBV6-2/TRBV6-3
D gene: -
clone size: -
CDR3 DNA: TGTGCCACCGCTTGGATGTCTGTTATCAATGAGCAGTTCTTC
CDR3 protein: CATAWMSVINEQFF

J gene: TRBJ2-3
V gene: TRBV21-1
D gene: -
clone size: many
CDR3 DNA: TGTGCCAGCAGCCCCCGGCAAGGGCCGCACCCAGATACGCAGTATTTT
CDR3 protein: CASSPRQGPHPDTQYF

J gene: TRBJ2-5
V gene: TRBV18
D gene: -
clone size: -
CDR3 DNA: TGTGCCAGCTCCATCTCGGACGGGAGAGAGACCCAGTACTTC
CDR3 protein: CASSISDGRETQYF

J gene: TRBJ2-7
V gene: TRBV20-1
D gene: TRBD2
clone size: many
CDR3 DNA: TGCAGTGCTAGAAGACCCTCGGGAGGCTACGAGCAGTACTTC
CDR3 protein: CSARRPSGGYEQYF

J gene: TRBJ2-1
V gene: TRBV12-5
D gene: -
clone size: few
CDR3 DNA: TGTGCTAGTGGTTTGGCTGGGGTTAATGAGCAGTTCTTC
CDR3 protein: CASGLAGVNEQFF

J gene: TRBJ2-3
V gene: TRBV7-2
D gene: TRBD2
clone size: few
CDR3 DNA: TGTGCCAGCAGCTTATGGACTAGCGGGATGGGACGGGATACGCAGTATTTT
CDR3 protein: CASSLWTSGMGRDTQYF

J gene: TRBJ2-1
V gene: TRBV6-5
D gene: -
clone size: many
CDR3 DNA: TGTGCCAGCAGCGGACGGGGAAATGAGCAGTTCTTC
CDR3 protein: CASSGRGNEQFF

J gene: TRBJ2-1
V gene: TRBV6-1
D gene: -
clone size: few
CDR3 DNA: TGTGCCAGCAGTGAAGCCTTAACATCCGACAATGAGCAGTTCTTC
CDR3 protein: CASSEALTSDNEQFF

J gene: TRBJ2-5
V gene: TRBV2
D gene: TRBD2
clone size: many
CDR3 DNA: TGTGCCAGCAGTACCGGGACTAGCGCAGAGACCCAGTACTTC
CDR3 protein: CASSTGTSAETQYF

J gene: TRBJ2-5
V gene: TRBV7-2
D gene: -
clone size: many
CDR3 DNA: TGTGCCAGCAGCGCTCGGACCTCGGCAGAGACCCAGTACTTC
CDR3 protein: CASSARTSAETQYF

J gene: TRBJ2-4
V gene: TRBV7-2
D gene: -
clone size: -
CDR3 DNA: TGTGCCAGCACTCCTACGGGAAACGCTGGCATTCAGTACTTC
CDR3 protein: CASTPTGNAGIQYF

J gene: TRBJ1-2
V gene: TRBV18
D gene: -
clone size: many
CDR3 DNA: TGTGCCAGCTCACTGGGAGACAACTATGGCTACACCTTC
CDR3 protein: CASSLGDNYGYTF

J gene: TRBJ2-7
V gene: TRBV6-1
D gene: TRBD1
clone size: few
CDR3 DNA: TGTGCCAGCAGTGAAGGGTGGACAGGGCTCGAGCAGTACTTC
CDR3 protein: CASSEGWTGLEQYF

J gene: TRBJ2-1
V gene: TRBV20-1
D gene: TRBD2
clone size: -
CDR3 DNA: TGCAGTGCCTCACTAGCGGGTACTCCTGGCAATGAGCAGTTCTTC
CDR3 protein: CSASLAGTPGNEQFF

J gene: TRBJ1-5
V gene: TRBV2
D gene: TRBD1
clone size: many
CDR3 DNA: TGTGCCAGCAGTGGACAGGGGGCGCCTGTTCAGCCCCAGCATTTT
CDR3 protein: CASSGQGAPVQPQHF

J gene: TRBJ2-1
V gene: TRBV7-2
D gene: -
clone size: many
CDR3 DNA: TGTGCCAGCAGCCTAACTAGCTATGAGCAGTTCTTC
CDR3 protein: CASSLTSYEQFF

J gene: TRBJ2-3
V gene: TRBV4-3
D gene: -
clone size: many
CDR3 DNA: TGCGCCAGCAGCCAAGTCCTCACAGATACGCAGTATTTT
CDR3 protein: CASSQVLTDTQYF

J gene: TRBJ2-1
V gene: TRBV6-1
D gene: -
clone size: many
CDR3 DNA: TGTGCCAGCAGTGTCAGGGCGGCCCCCCTCTACAATGAGCAGTTCTTC
CDR3 protein: CASSVRAAPLYNEQFF

J gene: TRBJ2-7
V gene: TRBV30
D gene: -
clone size: few
CDR3 DNA: TGTGCCTCGACGCCGGCCTCGGGACTTGGATTGTATAGGCGGGTCTACGAGCAGTACTTC
CDR3 protein: CASTPASGLGLYRRVYEQYF

J gene: TRBJ2-2
V gene: TRBV2
D gene: -
clone size: -
CDR3 DNA: TGTGCCAGCCTTAGAGCGGGTGGCACCGGGGAGCTGTTTTTT
CDR3 protein: CASLRAGGTGELFF